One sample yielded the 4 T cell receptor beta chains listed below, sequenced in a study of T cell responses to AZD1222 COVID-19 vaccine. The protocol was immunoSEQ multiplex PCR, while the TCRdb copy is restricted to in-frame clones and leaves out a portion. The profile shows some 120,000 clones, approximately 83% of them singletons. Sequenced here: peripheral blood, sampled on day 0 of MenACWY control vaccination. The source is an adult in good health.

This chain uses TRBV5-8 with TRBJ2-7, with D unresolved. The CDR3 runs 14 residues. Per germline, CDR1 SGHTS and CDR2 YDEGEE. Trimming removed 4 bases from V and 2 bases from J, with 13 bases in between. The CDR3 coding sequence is TGTGCCAGCAGCCCCAATACGGGCGCCTACGAGCAGTACTTC. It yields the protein CASSPNTGAYEQYF. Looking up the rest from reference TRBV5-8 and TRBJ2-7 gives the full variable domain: EAGVTQSPTHLIKTRGQQATLRCSPISGHTSVYWYQQALGLGLQFLLWYDEGEERNRGNFPPRFSGRQFPNYSSELNVNALELEDSALYLCASSPNTGAYEQYFGPGTRLTVT.

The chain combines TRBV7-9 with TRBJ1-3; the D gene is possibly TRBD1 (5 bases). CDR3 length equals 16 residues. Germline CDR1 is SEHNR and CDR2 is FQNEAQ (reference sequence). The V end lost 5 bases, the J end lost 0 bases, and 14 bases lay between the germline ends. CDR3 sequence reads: CASSVWSGLSGNTIYF. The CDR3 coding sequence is TGTGCCAGCAGCGTATGGTCGGGGCTCTCTGGAAACACCATATATTTT.

The CDR3 coding sequence is TGTGCCAGCAGCGTCGGACAGGGCCGGGTGACCTTC. Its translation: CASSVGQGRVTF. The chain links TRBV7-6 to TRBJ1-2; TRBD1 aligns across 8 bases. This CDR3 has 12 residues. Germline V lookup: CDR1 SGHVS, CDR2 FNYEAQ. The ends lost 5 bases at V and 14 bases at J; junction bases unmatched: 10. The variable domain in full, completed from reference TRBV7-6 and TRBJ1-2, reads GAGVSQSPRYKVTKRGQDVALRCDPISGHVSLYWYRQALGQGPEFLTYFNYEAQQDKSGLPNDRFSAERPEGSISTLTIQRTEQRDSAMYRCASSVGQGRVTFGSGTRLTVV.

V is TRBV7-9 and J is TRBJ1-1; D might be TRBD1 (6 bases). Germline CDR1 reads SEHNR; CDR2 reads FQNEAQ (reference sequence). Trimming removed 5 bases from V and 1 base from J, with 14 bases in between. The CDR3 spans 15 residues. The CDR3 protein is CASSPRGGGNTEAFF. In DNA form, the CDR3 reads TGTGCCAGCAGCCCCAGAGGGGGAGGGAACACTGAAGCTTTCTTT.